The entry below describes one TCR beta chain. Trimming removed 0 bases from V and 1 base from J, with 14 bases in between. The length of the CDR3 is 16 residues. CDR1 is SGHRS and CDR2 is YFSETQ in the germline V gene. This sample is part of a study of technical replicates of blood from several donors. Here immunoSEQ multiplex PCR was the method, and the copy in TCRdb shows in-frame clones only, minus some. The sample consists of about 70,000 clones, approximately 96% of them appearing once. The sequenced sample was T cells isolated from PBMCs. The receptor comes from a human donor in good health. V and J are TRBV5-1 and TRBJ2-7; possible D gene TRBD1, 6 bases. CDR3 coding DNA: TGCGCCAGCAGCTTGGATCGTAGGACAGTTTCCTACGAGCAGTACTTC. It codes for CASSLDRRTVSYEQYF.